Below, 4 T cell receptor beta chains from the same sample are listed, as sequenced in a study of beta chain features in type 1 diabetes. Expressed TCRB transcripts were sequenced after all isolated RNA was converted to cDNA. TCRdb's table, derived via immunoSEQ multiplex PCR, lists solely in-frame clones and lacks some. The sample has about 900,000 clones, roughly a sixth seen once; the top ten hold about 0.02%. The source material was naive CD4+ T cells from blood. Every receptor here comes from a woman under 30 in good health.

The chain recombines TRBV28 with TRBJ1-1; possible D gene TRBD1, 6 bases. The germline CDR1 and CDR2 sequences are MDHEN and SYDVKM. V lost 6 bases, J lost 7 bases, and 21 bases lay in between. This CDR3 has 15 residues. The CDR3 coding sequence is TGTGCCAGCAGGCCCCCGGACAGCGGGCTTGGTGAAGCTTTCTTT. Protein product: CASRPPDSGLGEAFF. The complete variable domain, with remaining parts taken from reference TRBV28 and TRBJ1-1, reads DVKVTQSSRYLVKRTGEKVFLECVQDMDHENMFWYRQDPGLGLRLIYFSYDVKMKEKGDIPEGYSVSREKKERFSLILESASTNQTSMYLCASRPPDSGLGEAFFGQGTRLTVV.

About this clone: Other DNA sequences of this sample code for an identical CDR3. The chain has TRBV5-1 and TRBJ1-1; D unresolved. CDR3 length: 14 amino acids. The ends were cut back, 2 bases at V and 1 base at J, with 9 bases in the middle. The germline gives CDR1 SGHRS, CDR2 YFSETQ. CDR3 amino acids: CASSLRPPNTEAFF. Written as DNA, the CDR3 is TGCGCCAGCAGCTTAAGACCGCCGAACACTGAAGCTTTCTTT. Full variable domain (missing parts from reference TRBV5-1 and TRBJ1-1): KAGVTQTPRYLIKTRGQQVTLSCSPISGHRSVSWYQQTPGQGLQFLFEYFSETQRNKGNFPGRFSGRQFSNSRSEMNVSTLELGDSALYLCASSLRPPNTEAFFGQGTRLTVV.

The chain uses TRBV5-6 and TRBJ1-1, with unresolved D. This CDR3 is built from 13 residues. V lost 4 bases and J 5 bases, leaving 12 bases between the germline ends. Germline V lookup: CDR1 SGHDT, CDR2 YYEEEE. As DNA, the CDR3 is TGTGCCAGCAGCCGCCGGTGGGGAACTGAAGCTTTCTTT. This encodes CASSRRWGTEAFF.

This clone has just a few counts. This chain connects TRBV6-6 to TRBJ2-3; D might be TRBD1 (5 bases). The CDR3 is 14 amino acids. The germline V gene encodes CDR1 MNHNY and CDR2 SVGAGI (reference sequence). Trimming cost V 0 bases and J 4 bases, with 8 bases left between them. In nucleotides, the CDR3 is TGTGCCAGCAGTTACTCCCAGGGCGCAGATACGCAGTATTTT. Its protein is CASSYSQGADTQYF.